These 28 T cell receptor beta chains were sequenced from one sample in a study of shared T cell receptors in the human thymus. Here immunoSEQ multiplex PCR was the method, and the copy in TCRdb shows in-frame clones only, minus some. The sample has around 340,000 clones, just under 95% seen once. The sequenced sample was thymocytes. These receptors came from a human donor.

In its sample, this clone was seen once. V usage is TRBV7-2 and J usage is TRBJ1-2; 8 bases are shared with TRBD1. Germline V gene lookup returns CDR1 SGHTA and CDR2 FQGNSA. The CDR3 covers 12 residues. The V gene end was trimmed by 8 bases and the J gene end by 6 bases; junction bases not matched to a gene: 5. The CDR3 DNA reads TGTGCCAGCCCCTACAGGGGGGATGGCTACACCTTC. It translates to CASPYRGDGYTF.

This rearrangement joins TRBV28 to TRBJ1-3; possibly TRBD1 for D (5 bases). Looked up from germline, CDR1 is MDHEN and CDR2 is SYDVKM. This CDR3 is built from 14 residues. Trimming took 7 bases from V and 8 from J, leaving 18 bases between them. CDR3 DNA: TGTGCCAGCAACCCCGATAGGGGAAGAGACACCATATATTTT. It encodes CASNPDRGRDTIYF.

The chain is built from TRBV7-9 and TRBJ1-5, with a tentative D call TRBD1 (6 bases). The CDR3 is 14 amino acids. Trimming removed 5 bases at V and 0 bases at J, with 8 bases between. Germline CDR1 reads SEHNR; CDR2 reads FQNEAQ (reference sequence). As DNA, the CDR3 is TGTGCCAGCAGCCTGGACAGTAGCAATCAGCCCCAGCATTTT. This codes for CASSLDSSNQPQHF. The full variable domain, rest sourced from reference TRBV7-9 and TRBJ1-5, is DTGVSQNPRHKITKRGQNVTFRCDPISEHNRLYWYRQTLGQGPEFLTYFQNEAQLEKSRLLSDRFSAERPKGSFSTLEIQRTEQGDSAMYLCASSLDSSNQPQHFGDGTRLSIL.

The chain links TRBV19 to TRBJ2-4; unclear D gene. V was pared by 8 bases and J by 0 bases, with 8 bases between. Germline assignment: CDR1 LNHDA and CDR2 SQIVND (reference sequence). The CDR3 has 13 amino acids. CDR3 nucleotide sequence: TGTGCCAGTGGGGATTTAGCCAAAAACATTCAGTACTTC. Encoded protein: CASGDLAKNIQYF.

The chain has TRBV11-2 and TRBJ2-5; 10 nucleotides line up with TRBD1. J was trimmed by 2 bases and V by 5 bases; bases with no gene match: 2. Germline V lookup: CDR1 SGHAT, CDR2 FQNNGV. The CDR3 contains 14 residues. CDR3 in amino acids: CASSEGQGQETQYF. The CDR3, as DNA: TGTGCCAGCAGCGAGGGACAGGGGCAAGAGACCCAGTACTTC.

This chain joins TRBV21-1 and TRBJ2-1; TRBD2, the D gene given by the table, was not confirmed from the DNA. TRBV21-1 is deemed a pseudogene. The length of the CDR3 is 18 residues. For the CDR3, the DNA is TGTGCCAGCACCTACGGGCAGACTTTGAGCGGGAGGGAGGATGAGCAGTTCTTC. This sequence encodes CASTYGQTLSGREDEQFF.

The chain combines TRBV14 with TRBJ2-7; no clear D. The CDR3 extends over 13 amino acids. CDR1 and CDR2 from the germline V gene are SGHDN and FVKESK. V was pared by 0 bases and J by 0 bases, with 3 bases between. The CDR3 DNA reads TGTGCCAGCAGCCAAGACCGCTCCTACGAGCAGTACTTC. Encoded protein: CASSQDRSYEQYF.

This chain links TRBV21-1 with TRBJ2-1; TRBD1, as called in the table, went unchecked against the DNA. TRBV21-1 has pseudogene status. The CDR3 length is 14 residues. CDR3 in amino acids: CASSNNRPFNEQFF. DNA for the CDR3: TGTGCCAGCAGCAACAACAGGCCCTTCAATGAGCAGTTCTTC.

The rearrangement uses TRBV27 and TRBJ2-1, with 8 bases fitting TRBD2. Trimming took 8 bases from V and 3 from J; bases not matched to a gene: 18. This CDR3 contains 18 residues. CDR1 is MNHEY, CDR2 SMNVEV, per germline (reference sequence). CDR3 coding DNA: TGTGCCAGCGGAGGACCGACCATCAGCGGGAGCGTCTACAATGAGCAGTTCTTC. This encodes CASGGPTISGSVYNEQFF.

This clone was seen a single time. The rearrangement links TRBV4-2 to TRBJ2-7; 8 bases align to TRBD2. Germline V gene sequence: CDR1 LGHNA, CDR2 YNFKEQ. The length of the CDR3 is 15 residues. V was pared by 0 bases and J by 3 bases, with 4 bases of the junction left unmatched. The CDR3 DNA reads TGTGCCAGCAGCCAAGAGCAGCGGGAGCGCTACGAGCAGTACTTC. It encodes CASSQEQRERYEQYF.

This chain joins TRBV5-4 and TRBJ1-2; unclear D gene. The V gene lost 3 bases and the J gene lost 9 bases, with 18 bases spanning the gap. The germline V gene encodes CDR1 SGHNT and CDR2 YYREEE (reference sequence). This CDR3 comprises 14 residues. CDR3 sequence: CASSYQDWSNSYTF. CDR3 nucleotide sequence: TGTGCCAGCAGCTATCAGGACTGGTCCAATAGCTACACCTTC.

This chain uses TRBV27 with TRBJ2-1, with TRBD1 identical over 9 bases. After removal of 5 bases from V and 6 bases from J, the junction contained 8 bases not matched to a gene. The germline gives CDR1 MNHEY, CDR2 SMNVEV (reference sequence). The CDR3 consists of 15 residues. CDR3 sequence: CASSPQGAGVNEQFF. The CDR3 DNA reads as TGTGCCAGCAGTCCACAGGGGGCCGGGGTCAATGAGCAGTTCTTC.

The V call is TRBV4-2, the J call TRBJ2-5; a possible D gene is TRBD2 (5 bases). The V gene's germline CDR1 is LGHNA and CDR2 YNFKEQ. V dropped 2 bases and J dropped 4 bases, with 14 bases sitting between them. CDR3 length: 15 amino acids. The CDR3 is CASSQPSRSRETQYF. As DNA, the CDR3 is TGTGCCAGCAGCCAACCTAGCAGGAGCCGAGAGACCCAGTACTTC.

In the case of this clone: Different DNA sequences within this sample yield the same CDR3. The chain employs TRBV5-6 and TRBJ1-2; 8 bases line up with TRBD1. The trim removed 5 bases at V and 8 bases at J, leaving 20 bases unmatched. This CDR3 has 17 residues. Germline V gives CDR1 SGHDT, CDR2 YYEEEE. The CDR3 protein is CASSLRAQGAGRRGYTF. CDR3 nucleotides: TGTGCCAGCAGTTTACGGGCTCAGGGGGCCGGTCGTCGAGGCTACACCTTC.

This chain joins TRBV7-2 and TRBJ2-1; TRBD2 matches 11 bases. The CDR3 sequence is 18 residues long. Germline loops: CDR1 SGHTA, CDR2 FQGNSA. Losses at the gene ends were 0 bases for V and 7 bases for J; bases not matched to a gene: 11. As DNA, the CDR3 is TGTGCCAGCAGCTTAGCCCCGACTAGCGGGAACCAAGGGAATGAGCAGTTCTTC. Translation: CASSLAPTSGNQGNEQFF.

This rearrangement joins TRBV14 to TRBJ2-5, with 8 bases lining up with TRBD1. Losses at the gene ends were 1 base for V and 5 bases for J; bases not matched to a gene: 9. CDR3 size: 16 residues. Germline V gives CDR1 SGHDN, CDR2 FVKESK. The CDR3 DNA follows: TGTGCCAGCAGCCAAGGCTTGCAGGGGGCTTGGGAGACCCAGTACTTC. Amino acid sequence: CASSQGLQGAWETQYF.

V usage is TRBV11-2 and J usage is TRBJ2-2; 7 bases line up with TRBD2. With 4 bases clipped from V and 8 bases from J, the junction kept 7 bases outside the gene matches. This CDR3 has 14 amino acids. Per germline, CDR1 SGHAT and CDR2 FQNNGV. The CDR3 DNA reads TGTGCCAGCAGCTCCGGGACTACCCGGGGGGAGCTGTTTTTT. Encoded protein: CASSSGTTRGELFF.

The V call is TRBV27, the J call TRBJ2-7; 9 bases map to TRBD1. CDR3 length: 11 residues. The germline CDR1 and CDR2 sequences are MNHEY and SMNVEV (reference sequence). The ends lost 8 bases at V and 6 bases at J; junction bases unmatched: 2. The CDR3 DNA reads TGTGCCAGCCACAGGGGGCGCGAGCAGTACTTC. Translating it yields CASHRGREQYF.

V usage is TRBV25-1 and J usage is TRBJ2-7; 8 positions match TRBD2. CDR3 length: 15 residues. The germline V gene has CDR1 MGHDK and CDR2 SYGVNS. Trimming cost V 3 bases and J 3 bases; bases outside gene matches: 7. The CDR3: CASSEKGSGNYEQYF. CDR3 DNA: TGTGCCAGCAGTGAGAAAGGTAGCGGGAACTACGAGCAGTACTTC.

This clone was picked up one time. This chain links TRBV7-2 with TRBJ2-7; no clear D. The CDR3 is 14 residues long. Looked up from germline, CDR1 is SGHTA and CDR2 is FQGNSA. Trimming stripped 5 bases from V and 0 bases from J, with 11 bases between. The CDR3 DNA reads TGTGCCAGCAGCCACGGCGGCAGCTCCTACGAGCAGTACTTC. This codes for CASSHGGSSYEQYF.

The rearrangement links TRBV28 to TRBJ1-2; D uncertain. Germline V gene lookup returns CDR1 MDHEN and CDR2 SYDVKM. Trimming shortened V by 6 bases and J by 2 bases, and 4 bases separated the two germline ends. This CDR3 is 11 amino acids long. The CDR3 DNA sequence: TGTGCCAGCAGGGGGAACTATGGCTACACCTTC. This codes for CASRGNYGYTF.

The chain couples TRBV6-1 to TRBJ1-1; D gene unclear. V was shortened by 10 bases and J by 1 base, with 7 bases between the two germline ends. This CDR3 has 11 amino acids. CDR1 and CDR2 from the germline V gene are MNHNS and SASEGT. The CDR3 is CATRGNTEAFF. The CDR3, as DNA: TGTGCCACCAGAGGGAACACTGAAGCTTTCTTT.

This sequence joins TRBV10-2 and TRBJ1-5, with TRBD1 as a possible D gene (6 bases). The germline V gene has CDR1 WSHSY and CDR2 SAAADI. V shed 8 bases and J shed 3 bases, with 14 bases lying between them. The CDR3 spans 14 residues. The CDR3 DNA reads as TGCGCCAGCCAGGGGCTAGGTAACAATCAGCCCCAGCATTTT. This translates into CASQGLGNNQPQHF.

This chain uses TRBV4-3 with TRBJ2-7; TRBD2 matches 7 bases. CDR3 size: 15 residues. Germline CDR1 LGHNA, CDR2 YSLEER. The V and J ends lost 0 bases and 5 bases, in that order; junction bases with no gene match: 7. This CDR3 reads CASSQEGHRGDEQYF. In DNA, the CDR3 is TGCGCCAGCAGCCAAGAAGGACACCGGGGGGACGAGCAGTACTTC.

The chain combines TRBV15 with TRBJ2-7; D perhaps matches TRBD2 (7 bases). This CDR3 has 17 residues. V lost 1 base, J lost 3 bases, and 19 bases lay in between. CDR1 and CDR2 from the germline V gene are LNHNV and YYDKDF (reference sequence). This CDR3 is CATSRGEGEAVGYEQYF. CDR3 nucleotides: TGTGCCACCAGCAGAGGGGAGGGGGAAGCGGTAGGCTACGAGCAGTACTTC.

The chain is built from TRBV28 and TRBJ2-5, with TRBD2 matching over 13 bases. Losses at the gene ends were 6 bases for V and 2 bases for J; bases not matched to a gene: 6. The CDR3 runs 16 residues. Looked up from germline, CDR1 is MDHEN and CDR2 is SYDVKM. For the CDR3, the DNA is TGTGCCAGCAGGCGGGGACTAGCGGGATTACAAGAGACCCAGTACTTC. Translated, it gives CASRRGLAGLQETQYF.

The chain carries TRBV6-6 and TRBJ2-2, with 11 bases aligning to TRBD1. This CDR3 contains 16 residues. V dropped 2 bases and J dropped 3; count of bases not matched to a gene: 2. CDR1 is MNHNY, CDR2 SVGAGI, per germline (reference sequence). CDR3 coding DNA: TGTGCCAGCAGTTACCCGGGACAGGGGGACACCGGGGAGCTGTTTTTT. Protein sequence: CASSYPGQGDTGELFF.

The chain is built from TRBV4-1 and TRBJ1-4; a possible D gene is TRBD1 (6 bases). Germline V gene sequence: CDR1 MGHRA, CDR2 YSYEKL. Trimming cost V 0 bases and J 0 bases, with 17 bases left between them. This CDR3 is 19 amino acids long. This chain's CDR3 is CASSQERSGTHATNEKLFF. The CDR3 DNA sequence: TGCGCCAGCAGCCAAGAGAGGTCCGGGACACACGCAACTAATGAAAAACTGTTTTTT.